These T cell receptor beta chains were read from a single sample in a study of T-cell reconstitution after alpha-beta-depleted transplantation in children. TCRdb re-analysed the PCR reads in MiXCR, keeping a single row per CDR3 protein. The sample lists approximately 200,000 distinct CDR3 sequences; 14% to 15% were seen once. The material sequenced was PBMCs from the stem cell graft donor, taken from the stem cell graft. These receptors all stem from a human donor who donated a stem cell graft to a child with acute lymphoblastic leukemia. CDR3s include the opening cysteine and the closing phenylalanine or tryptophan. Fields, in order: J gene, V gene, CDR3 protein.

>TRBJ2-7|TRBV3-1
CASSRRAAGGYEQYF
>TRBJ1-1|TRBV20-1
CSALPSRSGGTEAFF
>TRBJ2-1|TRBV28
CASTMGGNEQFF
>TRBJ2-1|TRBV20-1
CSARAPGLAKNEQFF
>TRBJ1-2|TRBV6-2/TRBV6-3
CASSIFQGYGYTF
>TRBJ1-2|TRBV30
CAWSVALGGGYTF
>TRBJ2-2|TRBV12-3/TRBV12-4
CASSLVAGGVELFF
>TRBJ2-2|TRBV6-6
CASSYPFSSPNTGELFF
>TRBJ2-1|TRBV10-2
CASSDRGRDEQFF
>TRBJ2-3|TRBV7-9
CASSLRLVPASTDTQYF
>TRBJ1-1|TRBV29-1
CSVVRGNSNTEAFF
>TRBJ2-6|TRBV5-1
CASSFPSGANVLTF
>TRBJ1-2|TRBV6-1
CASRIQSRENGYTF
>TRBJ2-1|TRBV2
CASRRTGATNEQFF
>TRBJ2-7|TRBV5-6
CASSLDDAGSSYEQYF
>TRBJ2-3|TRBV5-1
CASSVVTSGRAEDTQYF
>TRBJ2-1|TRBV27
CASSLSGTNYNEQFF
>TRBJ2-5|TRBV5-1
CASREKNIKETQYF
>TRBJ2-7|TRBV5-1
CASSSGSSSYEQYF
>TRBJ2-3|TRBV12-3/TRBV12-4
CASSLLPDSSTDTQYF
>TRBJ2-4|TRBV3-1
CASSPGLGRAKNIQYF
>TRBJ2-7|TRBV5-5
CASSLGVGRAHEQYF
>TRBJ2-1|TRBV14
CASSPISRLAVNEQFF
>TRBJ2-7|TRBV5-1
CASSLQSSPSYEQYF
>TRBJ1-1|TRBV5-1
CASSYRTGETEAFF
>TRBJ2-3|TRBV7-8
CASSPRDRGTTDTQYF
>TRBJ2-7|TRBV12-3/TRBV12-4
CASSADFFAGPTLLEQYF
>TRBJ2-7|TRBV5-1
CASRLRGEQYF
>TRBJ1-2|TRBV20-1
CSASAPTGPDGYTF